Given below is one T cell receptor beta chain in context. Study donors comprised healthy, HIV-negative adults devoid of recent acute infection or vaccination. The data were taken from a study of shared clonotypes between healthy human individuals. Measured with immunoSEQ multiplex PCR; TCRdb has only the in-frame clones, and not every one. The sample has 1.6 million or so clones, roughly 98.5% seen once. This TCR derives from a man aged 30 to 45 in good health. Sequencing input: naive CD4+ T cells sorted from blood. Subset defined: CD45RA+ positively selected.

CDR3 DNA sequence: TGTGCCAGCTCACCGGGGACAGGCTATGGCTACACCTTC. Amino acids: CASSPGTGYGYTF. The chain joins TRBV18 to TRBJ1-2, with 8 bases that match TRBD1. CDR1 KGHSH and CDR2 LQKENI come from the germline V gene. V lost 3 bases to trimming and J lost 4 bases; unmatched junction nucleotides: 1. The CDR3 length is 13 residues.